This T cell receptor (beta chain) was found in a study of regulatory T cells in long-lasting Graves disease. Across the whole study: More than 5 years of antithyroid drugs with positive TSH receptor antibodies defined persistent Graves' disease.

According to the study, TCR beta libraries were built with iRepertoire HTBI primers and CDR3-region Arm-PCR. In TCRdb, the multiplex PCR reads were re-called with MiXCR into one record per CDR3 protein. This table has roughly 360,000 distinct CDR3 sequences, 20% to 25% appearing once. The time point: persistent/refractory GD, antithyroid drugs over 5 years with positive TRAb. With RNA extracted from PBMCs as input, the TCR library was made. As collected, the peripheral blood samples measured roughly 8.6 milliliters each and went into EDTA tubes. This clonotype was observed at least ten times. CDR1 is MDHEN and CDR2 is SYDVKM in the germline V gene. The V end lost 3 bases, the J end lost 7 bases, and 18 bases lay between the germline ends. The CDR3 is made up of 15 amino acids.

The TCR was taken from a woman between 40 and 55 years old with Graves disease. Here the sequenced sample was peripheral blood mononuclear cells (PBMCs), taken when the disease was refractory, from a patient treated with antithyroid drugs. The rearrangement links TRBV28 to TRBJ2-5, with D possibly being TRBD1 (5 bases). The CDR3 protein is CASSFPGHRAGTQYF. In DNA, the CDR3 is TGTGCCAGCAGTTTCCCAGGACACCGTGCTGGGACCCAGTACTTC.